The 8 T cell receptor beta chains below come from one sample, sequenced in a study of blood T cell repertoires in COVID-19. Clones were read by immunoSEQ multiplex PCR, and TCRdb kept only the in-frame ones, dropping some. The sample lists about 180,000 clones, under 85% occurring once. Sequencing was carried out using peripheral blood. The source is a human donor in a cohort sampled during active COVID-19.

This clone was picked up one time. V is TRBV9 and J is TRBJ2-5, with D perhaps TRBD2 (6 bases). CDR3 size: 13 residues. Trimming pared 3 bases from V and 7 bases from J, leaving 13 bases between. The germline CDR1 and CDR2 sequences are SGDLS and YYNGEE. CDR3 sequence reads: CASSGGGYGTQYF. The CDR3 region has the DNA TGTGCCAGCAGCGGTGGAGGGTATGGGACCCAGTACTTC.

This rearrangement joins TRBV9 to TRBJ2-7, with TRBD1 matching over 8 bases. The V gene end was trimmed by 4 bases and the J gene end by 2 bases; junction bases not matched to a gene: 5. The CDR3 runs 14 residues. Germline V gene lookup returns CDR1 SGDLS and CDR2 YYNGEE. The CDR3 reads CASSPTDRAYEQYF. DNA for the CDR3: TGTGCCAGCAGCCCAACGGACAGGGCCTACGAGCAGTACTTC.

This chain uses TRBV5-1 with TRBJ1-2, with 7 bases lining up with TRBD1. V dropped 0 bases and J dropped 7; count of bases not matched to a gene: 15. Germline V gene lookup returns CDR1 SGHRS and CDR2 YFSETQ. There are 17 residues in the CDR3. The CDR3 bases are TGCGCCAGCAGCTTGGCCGGGTTAACAGGGGATTTTTCTGGCTACACCTTC. Translated, it gives CASSLAGLTGDFSGYTF.

The chain is built from TRBV5-1 and TRBJ2-2; a possible D gene is TRBD1 (5 bases). Germline V gene lookup returns CDR1 SGHRS and CDR2 YFSETQ. The CDR3 is made up of 14 amino acids. The V end lost 4 bases, the J end lost 0 bases, and 7 bases lay between the germline ends. In nucleotides, the CDR3 is TGCGCCAGCAGCCCCAGGGCGAACACCGGGGAGCTGTTTTTT. Its translation is CASSPRANTGELFF.

The CDR3 protein is CASSARGWAGAGNTIYF. DNA for the CDR3: TGTGCCAGCAGCGCCCGGGGCTGGGCAGGGGCTGGAAACACCATATATTTT. This rearrangement joins TRBV11-2 to TRBJ1-3, with D possibly matching TRBD1 (6 bases). The CDR3 is made up of 17 amino acids. Germline CDR1 reads SGHAT; CDR2 reads FQNNGV. The V and J ends lost 5 bases and 2 bases respectively, with 19 bases between them. Variable domain in full (rest from reference TRBV11-2 and TRBJ1-3): EAGVAQSPRYKIIEKRQSVAFWCNPISGHATLYWYQQILGQGPKLLIQFQNNGVVDDSQLPKDRFSAERLKGVDSTLKIQPAKLEDSAVYLCASSARGWAGAGNTIYFGEGSWLTVV.

This sequence joins TRBV6-1 and TRBJ1-2, with TRBD1 identical over 7 bases. CDR3 length: 14 amino acids. The V gene end was trimmed by 1 base and the J gene end by 6 bases; junction bases not matched to a gene: 5. Germline CDR1 and CDR2: MNHNS and SASEGT. DNA for the CDR3: TGTGCCAGCAGTGAAGTTAGAACAGGGGATGGCTACACCTTC. Translated, it gives CASSEVRTGDGYTF.

The chain links TRBV21-1 to TRBJ2-7; TRBD2, the table's D call, lacks a check against the DNA. TRBV21-1 is annotated as a pseudogene. The CDR3 is 20 amino acids. The CDR3 is CASSKIPPGTSGGSSYEQYF. The CDR3 region has the DNA TGTGCCAGCAGCAAAATCCCCCCCGGGACTAGCGGAGGGAGCTCCTACGAGCAGTACTTC.

The chain carries TRBV6-5 and TRBJ1-2; TRBD1 might be the D (6 bases). Germline values: CDR1 MNHEY, CDR2 SVGAGI. This CDR3 contains 13 residues. V gave up 6 bases and J gave up 0 bases, with 8 bases separating them. The CDR3 DNA sequence: TGTGCCAGCAGAAGGACAGCTAACTATGGCTACACCTTC. It codes for CASRRTANYGYTF.